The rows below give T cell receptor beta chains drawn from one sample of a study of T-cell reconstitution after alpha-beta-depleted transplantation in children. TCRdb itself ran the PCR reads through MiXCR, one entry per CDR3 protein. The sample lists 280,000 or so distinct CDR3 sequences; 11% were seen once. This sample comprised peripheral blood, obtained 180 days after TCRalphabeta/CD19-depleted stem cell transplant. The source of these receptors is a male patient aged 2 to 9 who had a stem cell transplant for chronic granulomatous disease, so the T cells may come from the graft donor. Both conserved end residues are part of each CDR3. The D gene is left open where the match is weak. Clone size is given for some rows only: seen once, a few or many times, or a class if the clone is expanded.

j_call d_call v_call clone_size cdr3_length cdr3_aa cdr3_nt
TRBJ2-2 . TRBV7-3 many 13 CASTLHQNGELFF TGTGCCAGCACCCTACACCAGAACGGGGAGCTGTTTTTT
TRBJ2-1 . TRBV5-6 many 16 CASSLDAGGLYNEQFF TGTGCCAGCAGCTTGGATGCAGGGGGGTTATACAATGAGCAGTTCTTC
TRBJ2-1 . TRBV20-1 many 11 CSARVGLEQFF TGCAGTGCTAGAGTAGGGCTCGAGCAGTTCTTC
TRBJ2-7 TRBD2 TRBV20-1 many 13 CSAGGGGAYEQYF TGCAGTGCTGGGGGCGGGGGGGCCTACGAGCAGTACTTC
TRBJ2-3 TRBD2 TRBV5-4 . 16 CASSLRLAGVSDTQYF TGTGCCAGCAGCTTGAGACTAGCGGGAGTATCAGATACGCAGTATTTT
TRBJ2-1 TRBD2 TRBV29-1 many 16 CSVRSSGSNNYNEQFF TGCAGCGTCCGCTCTAGCGGGAGTAATAATTACAATGAGCAGTTCTTC
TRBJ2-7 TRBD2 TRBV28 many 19 CASSLYTSISGRLSYEQYF TGTGCCAGCAGTTTATACACTTCGATTAGCGGGAGGCTTTCCTACGAGCAGTACTTC
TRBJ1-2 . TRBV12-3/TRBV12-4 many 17 CASSLVGAGGGSAGYTF TGTGCCAGCAGTTTAGTTGGGGCTGGTGGTGGTTCGGCTGGCTACACCTTC
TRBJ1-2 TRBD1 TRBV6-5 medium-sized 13 CASRFRQGYGYTF TGTGCCAGCAGGTTCCGACAGGGGTATGGCTACACCTTC
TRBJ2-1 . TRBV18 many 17 CASSLHRIRESYNEQFF TGTGCCAGCTCACTACACCGGATAAGGGAATCCTACAATGAGCAGTTCTTC
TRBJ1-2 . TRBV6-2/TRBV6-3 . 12 CASSQVEYGYTF TGTGCCAGCAGCCAGGTGGAATATGGCTACACCTTC
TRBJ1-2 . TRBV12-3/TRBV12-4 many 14 CASSLTGGGFGYTF TGTGCCAGCAGTTTAACGGGGGGAGGCTTCGGCTACACCTTC
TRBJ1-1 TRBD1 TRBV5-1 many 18 CASSLGPPGQGESTEAFF TGCGCCAGCAGCTTGGGGCCCCCGGGACAGGGGGAGAGTACTGAAGCTTTCTTT
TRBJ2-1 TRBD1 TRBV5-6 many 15 CASSLADRVDNEQFF TGTGCCAGCAGCTTGGCAGACAGGGTAGACAATGAGCAGTTCTTC
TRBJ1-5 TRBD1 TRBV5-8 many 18 CASSIGVTGGYGNQPQHF TGTGCCAGCAGCATAGGGGTTACAGGGGGATATGGCAATCAGCCCCAGCATTTT
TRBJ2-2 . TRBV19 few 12 CATHIRGGELFF TGTGCCACTCACATAAGGGGCGGGGAGCTGTTTTTT
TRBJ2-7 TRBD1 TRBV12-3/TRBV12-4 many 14 CASSPPGQRREQYF TGTGCCAGCAGTCCCCCGGGACAGAGACGCGAGCAGTACTTC
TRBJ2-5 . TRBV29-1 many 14 CSVVRLGKKETQYF TGCAGCGTCGTTCGACTAGGAAAGAAAGAGACCCAGTACTTC
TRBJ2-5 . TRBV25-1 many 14 CASRPNGGQETQYF TGTGCCAGCAGGCCTAACGGGGGCCAAGAGACCCAGTACTTC
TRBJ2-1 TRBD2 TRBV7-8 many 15 CASSASGRALNEQFF TGTGCCAGCAGCGCTAGCGGGAGGGCCCTCAATGAGCAGTTCTTC
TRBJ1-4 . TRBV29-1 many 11 CSVSGEEKLFF TGCAGCGTATCCGGGGAGGAAAAACTGTTTTTT
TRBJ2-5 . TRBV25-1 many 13 CASSAHGTETQYF TGTGCCAGCAGTGCCCATGGGACGGAGACCCAGTACTTC
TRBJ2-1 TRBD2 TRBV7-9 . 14 CASSFSGSHNEQFF TGTGCCAGCAGCTTTAGCGGGAGCCACAATGAGCAGTTCTTC
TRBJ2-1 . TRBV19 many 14 CASSLLSPSNEQFF TGTGCCAGTAGCCTCCTCTCCCCGAGCAATGAGCAGTTCTTC
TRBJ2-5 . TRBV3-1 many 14 CASSQNGGPETQYF TGTGCCAGCAGCCAAAATGGGGGACCAGAGACCCAGTACTTC
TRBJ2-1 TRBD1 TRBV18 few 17 CASSPDALGQGLNEQFF TGTGCCAGCTCACCAGACGCTTTGGGACAGGGCCTCAATGAGCAGTTCTTC
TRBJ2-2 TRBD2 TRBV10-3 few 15 CAISGSGSGTGELFF TGTGCCATCAGTGGTAGCGGGAGTGGAACCGGGGAGCTGTTTTTT
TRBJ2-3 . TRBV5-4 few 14 CASSPSPSTDTQYF TGTGCCAGCAGCCCCTCGCCTAGCACAGATACGCAGTATTTT
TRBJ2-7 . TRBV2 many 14 CASSESRIAYEQYF TGTGCCAGCAGTGAATCCAGGATCGCCTACGAGCAGTACTTC
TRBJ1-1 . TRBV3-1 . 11 CTSCLQQEAFF TGTACCAGCTGTCTGCAGCAAGAAGCTTTCTTT
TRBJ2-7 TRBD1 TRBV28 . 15 CASSYRGHILYEQYF TGTGCCAGCAGTTACAGGGGGCATATCCTATACGAGCAGTACTTC
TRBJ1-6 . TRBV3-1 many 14 CASLPAGKNSPLHF TGTGCCAGCCTCCCGGCAGGGAAAAATTCACCCCTCCACTTT
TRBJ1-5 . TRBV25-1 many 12 CASSAGLQPQHF TGTGCCAGCAGTGCAGGGCTGCAGCCCCAGCATTTT
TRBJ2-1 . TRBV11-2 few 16 CASSTPRGLGSSEQFF TGTGCCAGCAGTACGCCCCGGGGACTGGGGTCATCAGAGCAGTTCTTC
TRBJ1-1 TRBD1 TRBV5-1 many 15 CASSEWDRLNTEAFF TGCGCCAGCAGCGAATGGGACAGACTGAACACTGAAGCTTTCTTT
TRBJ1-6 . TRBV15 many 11 CATSSNSPLHF TGTGCCACCAGCTCAAATTCACCCCTCCACTTT
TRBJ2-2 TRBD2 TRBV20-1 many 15 CSARELAGRAGELFF TGCAGTGCTAGAGAACTAGCGGGCCGGGCCGGGGAGCTGTTTTTT
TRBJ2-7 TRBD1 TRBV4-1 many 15 CASSQGTGGAYEQYF TGCGCCAGCAGCCAGGGGACAGGGGGCGCATACGAGCAGTACTTC
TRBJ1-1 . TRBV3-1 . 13 CASTQGPGTGAFF TGTGCCAGCACCCAAGGGCCCGGGACCGGAGCTTTCTTT
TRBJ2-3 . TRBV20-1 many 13 CSARVGSTDTQYF TGCAGTGCTAGAGTAGGCAGCACAGATACGCAGTATTTT
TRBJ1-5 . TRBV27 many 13 CASSLRGAQPQHF TGTGCCAGCAGTTTGAGGGGGGCACAGCCCCAGCATTTT
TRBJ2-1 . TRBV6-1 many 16 CASSLKLVTSYNEQFF TGTGCCAGCAGTCTTAAACTAGTGACCTCCTACAATGAGCAGTTCTTC
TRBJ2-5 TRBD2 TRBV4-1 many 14 CASSQEWGGETQYF TGCGCCAGCAGCCAAGAGTGGGGGGGAGAGACCCAGTACTTC
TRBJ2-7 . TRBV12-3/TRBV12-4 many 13 CASSLSRASEQYF TGTGCCAGCAGTTTAAGTCGGGCCTCCGAGCAGTACTTC
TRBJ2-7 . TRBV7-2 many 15 CASSLALGPLYEQYF TGTGCCAGCAGCTTAGCGCTGGGACCATTATACGAGCAGTACTTC